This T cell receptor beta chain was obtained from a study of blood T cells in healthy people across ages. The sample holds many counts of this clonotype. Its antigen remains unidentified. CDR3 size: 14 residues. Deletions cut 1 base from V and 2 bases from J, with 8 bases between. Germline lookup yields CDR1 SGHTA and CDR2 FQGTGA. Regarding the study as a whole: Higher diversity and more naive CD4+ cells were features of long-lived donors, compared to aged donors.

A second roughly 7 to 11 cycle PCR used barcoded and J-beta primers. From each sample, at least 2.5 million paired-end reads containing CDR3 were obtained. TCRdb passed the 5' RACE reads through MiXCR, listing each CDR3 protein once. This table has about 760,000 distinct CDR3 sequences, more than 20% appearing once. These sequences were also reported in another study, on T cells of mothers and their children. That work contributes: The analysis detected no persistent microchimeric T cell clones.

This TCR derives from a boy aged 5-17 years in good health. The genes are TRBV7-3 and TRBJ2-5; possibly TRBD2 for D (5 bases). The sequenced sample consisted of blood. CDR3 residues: CASSLMGGQETQYF. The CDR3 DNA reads TGTGCCAGCAGCTTAATGGGCGGGCAAGAGACCCAGTACTTC.